This T cell receptor (beta chain) was sequenced during a study of T cell responses to AZD1222 COVID-19 vaccine. About the research overall: Some second doses came at about 4 weeks and others at about 12 weeks; these were pooled.

Concerning this clone: As yet, its antigen is unknown.

The table came from immunoSEQ multiplex PCR; TCRdb's copy has only in-frame clones and leaves some out. The table includes 140,000 or so clones, 92% detected once. General study points: Compared with day 0, the breadth and depth of the Spike-specific TCR repertoire rose significantly after two doses of AZD1222. Donors were largely white British and mainly female; clonal diversity was possibly underestimated.

Germline loops: CDR1 LNHDA, CDR2 SQIVND (reference sequence). Trimming removed 6 bases from V and 2 bases from J, with 8 bases in between. This CDR3 is 13 amino acids long. This chain links TRBV19 with TRBJ1-5; D may be TRBD1 (5 bases). The receptor was isolated from an adult in good health. Source: peripheral blood, taken on day 0 of AZD1222 vaccination. CDR3: CASRGVRNQPQHF. CDR3 DNA sequence: TGTGCCAGTAGGGGGGTGCGCAATCAGCCCCAGCATTTT. The entire variable domain, with the rest obtained from reference TRBV19 and TRBJ1-5, is as follows: DGGITQSPKYLFRKEGQNVTLSCEQNLNHDAMYWYRQDPGQGLRLIYYSQIVNDFQKGDIAEGYSVSREKKESFPLTVTSAQKNPTAFYLCASRGVRNQPQHFGDGTRLSIL.